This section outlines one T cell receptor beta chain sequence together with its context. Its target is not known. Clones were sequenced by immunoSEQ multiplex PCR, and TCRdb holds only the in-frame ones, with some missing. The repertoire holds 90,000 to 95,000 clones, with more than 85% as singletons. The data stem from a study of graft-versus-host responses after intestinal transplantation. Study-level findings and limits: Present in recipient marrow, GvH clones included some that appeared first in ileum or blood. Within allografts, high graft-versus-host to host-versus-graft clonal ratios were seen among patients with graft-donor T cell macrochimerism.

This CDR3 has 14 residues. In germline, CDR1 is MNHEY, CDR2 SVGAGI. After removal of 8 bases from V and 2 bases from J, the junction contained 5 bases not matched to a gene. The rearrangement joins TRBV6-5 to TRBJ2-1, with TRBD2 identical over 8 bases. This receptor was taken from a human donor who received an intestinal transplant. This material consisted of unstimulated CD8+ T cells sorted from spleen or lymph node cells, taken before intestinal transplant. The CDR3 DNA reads TGTGCCAGCCAACAGGGACTAGCCTACAATGAGCAGTTCTTC. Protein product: CASQQGLAYNEQFF.